The 12 T cell receptor beta chains below all came from one sample that was sequenced in a study of OX40 agonist ivuxolimab in advanced cancers. Clones were read by immunoSEQ multiplex PCR, and TCRdb kept only the in-frame ones, dropping some. Of 85,000 to 130,000 clones listed, over 75% are singletons. The material sequenced was CD4+ or CD8+ T cells sorted from blood, taken in a trial of the OX40 agonist ivuxolimab. The receptor source for this set is an adult with an advanced solid tumor such as melanoma, head and neck, liver or kidney cancer.

The J gene is TRBJ1-2, the V gene TRBV7-2, with 8 bases matching TRBD1. The CDR3 contains 13 residues. Trimming at V came to 7 bases and at J to 7 bases, leaving 8 bases not matched to a gene. CDR1 and CDR2 from the germline V gene are SGHTA and FQGNSA. The CDR3 reads CASTDRAGIGYTF. CDR3 bases: TGTGCCAGCACGGACAGGGCTGGGATTGGCTACACCTTC.

The gene calls are TRBV18 and TRBJ1-5; 10 bases align to TRBD1. V was clipped by 3 bases and J by 11 bases; unmatched bases: 10. This CDR3 region has 15 residues. Germline CDR1 is KGHSH and CDR2 is LQKENI. The CDR3, as DNA: TGTGCCAGCTCACCGTCCGGGACAGGGGCTGGGGCCCAGCATTTT. As protein: CASSPSGTGAGAQHF.

V is TRBV11-2 and J is TRBJ2-7; TRBD2 aligns across 7 bases. The length of the CDR3 is 16 residues. V lost 1 base to trimming and J lost 4 bases; unmatched junction nucleotides: 10. Germline V gene lookup returns CDR1 SGHAT and CDR2 FQNNGV. CDR3 DNA: TGTGCCAGCAGCTTAGGAAATCCGGGAGGAGGTTACGAGCAGTACTTC. It translates to CASSLGNPGGGYEQYF.

The J gene is TRBJ1-5, the V gene TRBV7-4; a weak D match, TRBD1 (6 bases). The CDR3 loop spans 19 amino acids. With 3 bases removed from V and 1 base from J, the gap between germline ends came to 22 bases. In germline, CDR1 is SGHVT, CDR2 SQSDAQ. This CDR3 reads CASSFIKTGTSWSNQPQHF. CDR3 nucleotide sequence: TGTGCCAGCAGCTTCATTAAAACAGGGACGTCTTGGAGCAATCAGCCCCAGCATTTT. The variable domain in full, with the rest retrieved from reference TRBV7-4 and TRBJ1-5, is GAGVSQSPRYKVAKRGRDVALRCDSISGHVTLYWYRQTLGQGSEVLTYSQSDAQRDKSGRPSGRFSAERPERSVSTLKIQRTEQGDSAVYLCASSFIKTGTSWSNQPQHFGDGTRLSIL.

This sequence joins TRBV29-1 and TRBJ2-7; TRBD1 agrees at 8 bases. Per the germline V gene, CDR1 is SQVTM and CDR2 is ANQGSEA. This CDR3 contains 14 residues. Trimming removed 4 bases from V and 3 bases from J; junction bases left unmatched: 8. The CDR3 loop is CSVALRTGHYEQYF. In DNA, the CDR3 is TGCAGCGTTGCTCTCCGGACAGGGCACTACGAGCAGTACTTC.

This clone was recorded a few times. The chain recombines TRBV7-9 with TRBJ2-3; 8 nucleotides agree with TRBD1. J gave up 6 bases and V 5 bases, and 13 bases lay outside the gene matches. Germline V gene lookup returns CDR1 SEHNR and CDR2 FQNEAQ (reference sequence). This CDR3 spans 16 amino acids. The CDR3 here is CASSPSRQGTWDTQYF. The CDR3, as DNA: TGTGCCAGCAGCCCTAGTCGACAGGGGACTTGGGATACGCAGTATTTT.

The rearrangement links TRBV19 to TRBJ1-1, with D hard to call. The CDR3 length is 11 residues. Germline V gene sequence: CDR1 LNHDA, CDR2 SQIVND (reference sequence). Trimming took off 7 bases at V and 3 bases at J, with 6 bases between the two ends. DNA for the CDR3: TGTGCCAGTATGCAGGACACTGAAGCTTTCTTT. Amino acids: CASMQDTEAFF.

The chain carries TRBV7-2 and TRBJ2-4; tentatively, D is TRBD1 (5 bases). Deletions cut 1 base from V and 9 bases from J, with 10 bases between. CDR3 size: 13 residues. The germline V gene has CDR1 SGHTA and CDR2 FQGNSA. The CDR3 here is CASSLGEGAIQYF. The CDR3 nucleotides read TGTGCCAGCAGCTTAGGGGAAGGGGCCATTCAGTACTTC.

The chain employs TRBV7-8 and TRBJ1-5; TRBD1 matches 10 bases. The ends lost 9 bases at V and 6 bases at J; junction bases unmatched: 5. Germline V gene data show CDR1 as SGHVS and CDR2 as FQNEAQ. The CDR3 consists of 13 residues. The CDR3: CASGGQGSQPQHF. CDR3 coding DNA: TGTGCCAGTGGGGGACAGGGGAGTCAGCCCCAGCATTTT. Using reference TRBV7-8 and TRBJ1-5 for the parts outside the CDR3, the full variable domain is GAGVSQSPRYKVAKRGQDVALRCDPISGHVSLFWYQQALGQGPEFLTYFQNEAQLDKSGLPSDRFFAERPEGSVSTLKIQRTQQEDSAVYLCASGGQGSQPQHFGDGTRLSIL.

The chain is built from TRBV7-9 and TRBJ2-3; 9 bases are shared with TRBD1. Trimming cost V 6 bases and J 5 bases; bases outside gene matches: 3. The CDR3 runs 13 residues. Germline values: CDR1 SEHNR, CDR2 FQNEAQ (reference sequence). Written as DNA, the CDR3 is TGTGCCAGCAGTACAGGGGGCGTAGATACGCAGTATTTT. Amino acid sequence: CASSTGGVDTQYF.

This chain links TRBV2 with TRBJ2-5, with D perhaps matching TRBD1 or TRBD2 (5 bases each). Between the trimmed V and J ends, which lost 8 bases and 5 bases, there was a span of 12 bases. The CDR3 length is 12 residues. Per germline, CDR1 SNHLY and CDR2 FYNNEI. Here the CDR3 DNA reads TGTGCCAGCGGAATAGGGACGGAGACCCAGTACTTC. The encoded protein is CASGIGTETQYF.

The J gene is TRBJ2-7, the V gene TRBV30; possibly TRBD1 for D (6 bases). V was pared by 0 bases and J by 4 bases, with 16 bases between. The CDR3 runs 15 residues. The germline V gene has CDR1 GTSNPN and CDR2 SVGIG (reference sequence). CDR3 loop: CAWSVGTKVSYEQYF. The DNA of the CDR3 is TGTGCCTGGAGTGTAGGGACAAAGGTTTCTTACGAGCAGTACTTC. Looking up the rest from reference TRBV30 and TRBJ2-7 gives the full variable domain: SQTIHQWPATLVQPVGSPLSLECTVEGTSNPNLYWYRQAAGRGLQLLFYSVGIGQISSEVPQNLSASRPQDRQFILSSKKLLLSDSGFYLCAWSVGTKVSYEQYFGPGTRLTVT.